The 30 T cell receptor beta chains given below trace back to one sample, sequenced in a study of cytotoxic CD8 clonotypes in ibrutinib-treated CLL. Libraries were prepared by immunoSEQ multiplex PCR; TCRdb keeps only in-frame clonotypes and omits some of them. The sample holds 120,000 to 150,000 clones, approximately 90% seen once. Specimen: PBMCs, collected after 12 months of ibrutinib treatment. The receptors were sampled from a human donor with chronic lymphocytic leukemia.

This clone was counted once. The chain uses TRBV27 and TRBJ2-7, with 9 bases aligning to TRBD1. Germline CDR1 is MNHEY and CDR2 is SMNVEV (reference sequence). The CDR3 consists of 16 residues. V dropped 8 bases and J dropped 3; count of bases not matched to a gene: 14. The CDR3, as DNA: TGTGCCAGCGGTCCCTTGGGGGACAGGGTGGTCTACGAGCAGTACTTC. It is translated as CASGPLGDRVVYEQYF.

The V gene is TRBV7-9, the J gene TRBJ1-5; D not resolved. CDR1 and CDR2 from the germline V gene are SEHNR and FQNEAQ (reference sequence). V lost 1 base, J lost 5 bases, and 9 bases lay in between. This CDR3 region has 14 residues. The CDR3 here is CASSLGGVHQPQHF. The CDR3 DNA reads TGTGCCAGCAGCTTAGGTGGGGTACATCAGCCCCAGCATTTT.

This clone was counted a single time. The rearrangement joins TRBV15 to TRBJ2-5, with 7 bases fitting TRBD2. The V gene's germline CDR1 is LNHNV and CDR2 YYDKDF (reference sequence). The junction had 13 bases not matched to a gene; V was cut back by 5 bases and J by 1 base. This CDR3 is built from 17 residues. In nucleotides, the CDR3 is TGTGCCACCAGCCGAAAGGCGAGCCTAGCGGTCCAAGAGACCCAGTACTTC. Its protein is CATSRKASLAVQETQYF.

The chain couples TRBV4-1 to TRBJ1-2; D is undetermined. V lost 0 bases, J lost 2 bases, and 10 bases lay in between. The CDR3 runs 15 residues. Germline lookup yields CDR1 MGHRA and CDR2 YSYEKL. DNA for the CDR3: TGCGCCAGCAGCCAAGAGGACGGGAACAACTATGGCTACACCTTC. Translation gives CASSQEDGNNYGYTF.

The chain uses TRBV6-5 and TRBJ1-2; D is undetermined. Trimming stripped 4 bases from V and 4 bases from J, with 10 bases between. Germline V CDR1 and CDR2: MNHEY, SVGAGI. The CDR3 extends over 13 amino acids. The CDR3 here is CASSLQLLYGYTF. For the CDR3, the DNA is TGTGCCAGCAGTTTACAGTTGCTCTATGGCTACACCTTC.

The chain combines TRBV27 with TRBJ1-5; 10 bases are shared with TRBD1. The CDR3 covers 15 residues. The V gene end was trimmed by 6 bases and the J gene end by 5 bases; junction bases not matched to a gene: 7. Germline CDR1 reads MNHEY; CDR2 reads SMNVEV (reference sequence). CDR3 sequence reads: CASSRTGGLDQPQHF. CDR3 coding DNA: TGTGCCAGCAGCCGGACAGGGGGTTTGGATCAGCCCCAGCATTTT.

The chain employs TRBV2 and TRBJ1-3; D is unclear. CDR1 SNHLY and CDR2 FYNNEI come from the germline V gene. The CDR3 spans 12 residues. Trimming took off 1 base at V and 6 bases at J, with 4 bases between the two ends. The CDR3 loop is CASSEGLNTIYF. The CDR3 nucleotides are TGTGCCAGCAGTGAAGGCCTAAACACCATATATTTT.

The rearrangement links TRBV5-1 to TRBJ2-3; D is possibly TRBD1 (6 bases). CDR1 is SGHRS, CDR2 YFSETQ, per germline. The CDR3 contains 16 residues. The V end lost 4 bases, the J end lost 2 bases, and 17 bases lay between the germline ends. In nucleotides, the CDR3 is TGCGCCAGCAGCCCGGGACAATCTGGATCCACAGATACGCAGTATTTT. Its translation is CASSPGQSGSTDTQYF. The whole variable domain, filled in from reference TRBV5-1 and TRBJ2-3, reads KAGVTQTPRYLIKTRGQQVTLSCSPISGHRSVSWYQQTPGQGLQFLFEYFSETQRNKGNFPGRFSGRQFSNSRSEMNVSTLELGDSALYLCASSPGQSGSTDTQYFGPGTRLTVL.

This rearrangement joins TRBV6-5 to TRBJ2-3, with D unclear. Trimming took off 6 bases at V and 4 bases at J, with 11 bases between the two ends. The CDR3 has 13 amino acids. The germline gives CDR1 MNHEY, CDR2 SVGAGI. As DNA, the CDR3 is TGTGCCAGCAGCCCGACCCGTTCAGATACGCAGTATTTT. Its protein is CASSPTRSDTQYF.

The chain is built from TRBV28 and TRBJ1-5, with D maybe TRBD1 (6 bases). With 3 bases removed from V and 6 bases from J, the gap between germline ends came to 15 bases. This CDR3 contains 15 residues. Germline V gene sequence: CDR1 MDHEN, CDR2 SYDVKM. CDR3 residues: CASSFHRDGFQPQHF. The DNA of the CDR3 is TGTGCCAGCAGTTTCCACAGGGACGGTTTTCAGCCCCAGCATTTT.

V usage is TRBV28 and J usage is TRBJ2-7, with D possibly TRBD1 on 6 matching bases. V lost 9 bases and J lost 4, with 19 bases in between. The CDR3 extends over 14 amino acids. The germline V gene encodes CDR1 MDHEN and CDR2 SYDVKM. The CDR3 bases are TGTGCCAGTGGGGAAAACAGGGACCCGTACGAGCAGTACTTC. Amino acids: CASGENRDPYEQYF. The whole variable domain, filled in from reference TRBV28 and TRBJ2-7, reads DVKVTQSSRYLVKRTGEKVFLECVQDMDHENMFWYRQDPGLGLRLIYFSYDVKMKEKGDIPEGYSVSREKKERFSLILESASTNQTSMYLCASGENRDPYEQYFGPGTRLTVT.

The chain couples TRBV7-2 to TRBJ2-7; D might be TRBD2 (5 bases). Per the germline V gene, CDR1 is SGHTA and CDR2 is FQGNSA. This CDR3 region has 16 residues. V was clipped by 2 bases and J by 2 bases, with 16 bases between them. The CDR3: CASSLMAAGSAYEQYF. CDR3 nucleotides: TGTGCCAGCAGCTTAATGGCGGCGGGCAGTGCCTACGAGCAGTACTTC.

This clone was counted between two and nine times. V and J are TRBV19 and TRBJ2-5; D is ambiguous. CDR1 LNHDA and CDR2 SQIVND come from the germline V gene (reference sequence). The CDR3 extends over 13 amino acids. V lost 5 bases and J lost 0, with 7 bases in between. CDR3 sequence: CASSEEYQETQYF. CDR3 bases: TGTGCCAGTAGTGAAGAGTACCAAGAGACCCAGTACTTC.

This chain links TRBV7-2 with TRBJ1-4; 7 bases align to TRBD1. V trimming: 5 bases; J trimming: 6 bases; junction bases outside the gene matches: 6. CDR3 size: 14 residues. Per the germline V gene, CDR1 is SGHTA and CDR2 is FQGNSA. CDR3 DNA sequence: TGTGCCAGCAGCCCGACAGGGAGAGATGAAAAACTGTTTTTT. Its protein product is CASSPTGRDEKLFF.

The V call is TRBV7-9, the J call TRBJ1-1; a weak D match, TRBD1 (5 bases). Germline V gene data show CDR1 as SEHNR and CDR2 as FQNEAQ (reference sequence). Trimming shortened V by 5 bases and J by 1 base, and 11 bases separated the two germline ends. This CDR3 contains 14 residues. The DNA for the CDR3 is TGTGCCAGCAGCAAGGGGAATCCGAACACTGAAGCTTTCTTT. Its translation is CASSKGNPNTEAFF.

The chain joins TRBV11-3 to TRBJ2-6; TRBD2 might be the D (6 bases). Trimming removed 5 bases from V and 3 bases from J, with 11 bases in between. CDR1 and CDR2 (germline): SGHNT, YENEEA. The CDR3 covers 15 residues. CDR3 region: CASSPWRGGANVLTF. The CDR3 nucleotides read TGTGCCAGCAGCCCATGGCGGGGTGGGGCCAACGTCCTGACTTTC.

The rearrangement joins TRBV7-9 to TRBJ2-1; 8 positions agree with TRBD2. CDR1 is SEHNR, CDR2 FQNEAQ, per germline (reference sequence). CDR3 length: 19 amino acids. Unmatched junction bases numbered 18, after V lost 1 base and J lost 7 bases. CDR3: CASSLGGPLTSALENEQFF. In DNA, the CDR3 is TGTGCCAGCAGCTTAGGGGGCCCCTTGACTAGCGCTTTGGAGAATGAGCAGTTCTTC.

The chain employs TRBV18 and TRBJ2-1, with 8 bases matching TRBD2. The V segment lost 1 base and the J segment 4 bases; nucleotides outside the gene matches: 3. This CDR3 region has 15 residues. In germline, CDR1 is KGHSH, CDR2 LQKENI. The CDR3 nucleotides are TGTGCCAGCTCACCACTAGCGGGGCAGTACAATGAGCAGTTCTTC. Translation gives CASSPLAGQYNEQFF.

This chain links TRBV29-1 with TRBJ2-3, with D perhaps TRBD2 (6 bases). The germline V gene has CDR1 SQVTM and CDR2 ANQGSEA. Trimming shortened V by 3 bases and J by 5 bases, and 15 bases separated the two germline ends. CDR3 size: 14 residues. CDR3 residues: CSVDARRAQDTQYF. As DNA, the CDR3 is TGCAGCGTTGACGCTCGGAGGGCCCAAGATACGCAGTATTTT.

The rearrangement uses TRBV19 and TRBJ2-7; 7 bases line up with TRBD1. CDR1 is LNHDA and CDR2 is SQIVND in the germline V gene (reference sequence). V lost 5 bases, J lost 3 bases, and 10 bases stayed unmatched. This CDR3 has 15 amino acids. CDR3 residues: CASSVAGTELYEQYF. DNA of the CDR3: TGTGCCAGTAGTGTAGCCGGGACAGAACTCTACGAGCAGTACTTC.

V usage is TRBV27 and J usage is TRBJ1-2; the D is unclear. There are 14 residues in the CDR3. The V end lost 3 bases, the J end lost 8 bases, and 16 bases lay between the germline ends. Germline V gene sequence: CDR1 MNHEY, CDR2 SMNVEV (reference sequence). The CDR3 DNA reads TGTGCCAGCAGTTTCAACAGCGGGTGGGGAGGCTACACCTTC. Protein sequence: CASSFNSGWGGYTF.

This sequence joins TRBV5-5 and TRBJ1-3; D is unclear. The CDR3 covers 13 residues. Trimming took off 2 bases at V and 0 bases at J, with 3 bases between the two ends. The germline V gene has CDR1 SGHKS and CDR2 YYEKEE (reference sequence). This CDR3 reads CASSFLSGNTIYF. The CDR3 DNA is TGTGCCAGCAGCTTTCTCTCTGGAAACACCATATATTTT.

This rearrangement joins TRBV5-1 to TRBJ2-1; no firm D call. CDR3 size: 14 residues. Germline lookup yields CDR1 SGHRS and CDR2 YFSETQ. V was pared by 0 bases and J by 2 bases, with 6 bases between. The CDR3 sequence is CASSLEGPYNEQFF. DNA of the CDR3: TGCGCCAGCAGCTTGGAAGGCCCCTACAATGAGCAGTTCTTC.

This rearrangement joins TRBV14 to TRBJ2-2; D is unclear. This CDR3 comprises 15 residues. CDR1 and CDR2 from the germline V gene are SGHDN and FVKESK. V gave up 1 base and J gave up 2 bases, with 8 bases separating them. In DNA, the CDR3 is TGTGCCAGCAGCCAAGCCCCACACAACACCGGGGAGCTGTTTTTT. Its translation is CASSQAPHNTGELFF.

The chain employs TRBV18 and TRBJ2-7; D call uncertain. The ends were cut back, 1 base at V and 6 bases at J, with 16 bases in the middle. The CDR3 consists of 15 residues. CDR1 is KGHSH, CDR2 LQKENI, per germline. Here the CDR3 DNA reads TGTGCCAGCTCACCACTCCCGGCGACTCCCCTCGAGCAGTACTTC. It yields the protein CASSPLPATPLEQYF.

The gene calls are TRBV5-6 and TRBJ1-5; D is ambiguous. From germline, CDR1 is SGHDT and CDR2 YYEEEE. Trimming left V 7 bases short and J 6 bases short, with 8 bases between. The length of the CDR3 is 11 residues. This CDR3 is CASVVGQPQHF. The CDR3, as DNA: TGTGCCAGCGTGGTCGGTCAGCCCCAGCATTTT.

The chain joins TRBV21-1 to TRBJ2-7; the D segment call TRBD2 is taken from the table without a DNA check. TRBV21-1 has pseudogene status. The CDR3 contains 14 residues. This CDR3 is CASARSPFSYEQYF. DNA for the CDR3: TGTGCCAGCGCCCGGTCCCCATTCTCCTACGAGCAGTACTTC.

The CDR3 DNA reads TGTGCCAGCAGTTTGAGGAGGACAGCCTACGAGCAGTACTTC. It translates to CASSLRRTAYEQYF. The chain carries TRBV27 and TRBJ2-7; weak D call: TRBD1 (6 bases). Germline V gene lookup returns CDR1 MNHEY and CDR2 SMNVEV (reference sequence). The CDR3 sequence is 14 residues long. Trimming pared 3 bases from V and 2 bases from J, leaving 11 bases between.

The J gene is TRBJ2-1, the V gene TRBV27; D perhaps matches TRBD2 (6 bases). The CDR3 totals 16 residues. The germline V gene encodes CDR1 MNHEY and CDR2 SMNVEV (reference sequence). The germline V and J ends were trimmed by 7 bases and 3 bases, with 19 bases remaining between them. The CDR3 here is CASNAAGGRFYNEQFF. CDR3 bases: TGTGCCAGCAACGCCGCTGGGGGGAGATTCTACAATGAGCAGTTCTTC.

The gene calls are TRBV28 and TRBJ2-3; D possibly corresponds to TRBD1 (6 bases). Germline V lookup: CDR1 MDHEN, CDR2 SYDVKM. The V end was cut by 7 bases, the J end by 2 bases, with 13 bases between. The CDR3 length is 14 residues. This CDR3 reads CASTPGQFTDTQYF. CDR3 DNA sequence: TGTGCCAGCACCCCTGGACAGTTCACAGATACGCAGTATTTT.